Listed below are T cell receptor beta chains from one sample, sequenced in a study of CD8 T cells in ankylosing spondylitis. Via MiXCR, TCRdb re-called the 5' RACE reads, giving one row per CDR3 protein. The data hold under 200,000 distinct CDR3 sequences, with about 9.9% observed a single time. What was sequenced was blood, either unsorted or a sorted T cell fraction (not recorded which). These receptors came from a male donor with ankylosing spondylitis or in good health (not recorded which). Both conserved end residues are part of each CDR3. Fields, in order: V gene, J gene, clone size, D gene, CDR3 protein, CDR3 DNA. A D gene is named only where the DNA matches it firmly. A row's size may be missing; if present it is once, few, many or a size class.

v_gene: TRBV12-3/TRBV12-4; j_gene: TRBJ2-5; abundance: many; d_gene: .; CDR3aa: CASSPPGQKYQETQYF; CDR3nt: TGTGCCAGCAGTCCTCCGGGACAAAAGTACCAAGAGACCCAGTACTTC
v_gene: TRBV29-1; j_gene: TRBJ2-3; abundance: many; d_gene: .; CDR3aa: CSVSPGSGDTQYF; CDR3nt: TGCAGCGTTTCCCCCGGTTCGGGGGATACGCAGTATTTT
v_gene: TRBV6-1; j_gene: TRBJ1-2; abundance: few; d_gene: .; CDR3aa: CASSESGRTDGYTF; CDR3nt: TGTGCCAGCAGTGAAAGTGGCAGGACGGATGGCTACACCTTC
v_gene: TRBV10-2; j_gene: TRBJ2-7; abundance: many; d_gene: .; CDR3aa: CASRVDSGVGREQYF; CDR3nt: TGCGCCAGCAGAGTCGACTCGGGGGTAGGTAGAGAGCAGTACTTC
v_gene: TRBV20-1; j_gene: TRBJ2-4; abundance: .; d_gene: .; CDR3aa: CSARGLGGESKNIQYF; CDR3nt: TGCAGTGCTAGAGGATTGGGAGGTGAATCCAAAAACATTCAGTACTTC
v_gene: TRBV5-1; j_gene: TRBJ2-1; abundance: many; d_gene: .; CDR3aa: CASSLAGANNEQFF; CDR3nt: TGCGCCAGCAGCTTGGCCGGGGCAAACAATGAGCAGTTCTTC
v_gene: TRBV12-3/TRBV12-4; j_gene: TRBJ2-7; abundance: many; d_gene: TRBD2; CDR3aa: CASSRLAGSYEQYF; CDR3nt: TGTGCCAGCAGTCGGCTAGCGGGCTCCTACGAGCAGTACTTC
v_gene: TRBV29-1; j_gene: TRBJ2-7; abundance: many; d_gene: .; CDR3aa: CSVLSRDGRGYDEQYF; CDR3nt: TGCAGCGTTCTTTCCCGGGACGGGCGGGGATATGACGAGCAGTACTTC
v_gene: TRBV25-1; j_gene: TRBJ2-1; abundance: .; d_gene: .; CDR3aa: CASSEYIGGINYNEQFF; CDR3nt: TGTGCCAGCAGTGAATATATAGGCGGGATAAACTACAATGAGCAGTTCTTC
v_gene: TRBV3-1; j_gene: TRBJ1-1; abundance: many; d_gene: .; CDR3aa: CASSRTGEAFF; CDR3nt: TGTGCCAGCAGCCGAACAGGGGAAGCTTTCTTT
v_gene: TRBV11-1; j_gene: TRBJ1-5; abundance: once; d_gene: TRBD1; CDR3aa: CASSLGGQERFNQPQHF; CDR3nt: TGTGCCAGCAGCTTAGGTGGACAGGAGCGTTTCAATCAGCCCCAGCATTTT
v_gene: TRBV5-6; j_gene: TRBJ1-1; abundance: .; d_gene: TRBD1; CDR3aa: CASSLHRTGGQPNTEAFF; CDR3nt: TGTGCCAGCAGCCTGCACCGGACAGGGGGACAACCTAACACTGAAGCTTTCTTT
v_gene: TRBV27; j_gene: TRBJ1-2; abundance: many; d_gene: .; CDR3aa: CASSLYSGNYGYTF; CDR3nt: TGTGCCAGCAGTTTATACTCAGGAAACTATGGCTACACCTTC
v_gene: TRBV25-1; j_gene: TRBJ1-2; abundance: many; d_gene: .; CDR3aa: CASTTGRSDGYTF; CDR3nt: TGTGCCAGCACCACAGGGAGGAGCGATGGCTACACCTTC
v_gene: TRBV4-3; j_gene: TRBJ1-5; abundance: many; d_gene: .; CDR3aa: CASSQDWGSNQPQHF; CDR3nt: TGCGCCAGCAGCCAAGATTGGGGGAGCAATCAGCCCCAGCATTTT
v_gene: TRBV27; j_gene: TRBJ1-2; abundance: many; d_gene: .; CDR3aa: CASSPSDTLYGYTF; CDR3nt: TGTGCCAGCTCCCCATCGGACACCCTCTATGGCTACACCTTC
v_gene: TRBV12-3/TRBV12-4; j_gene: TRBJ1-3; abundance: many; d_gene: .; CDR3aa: CASRSDDLPGNTIYF; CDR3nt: TGTGCCAGCAGATCGGACGATCTCCCTGGAAACACCATATATTTT
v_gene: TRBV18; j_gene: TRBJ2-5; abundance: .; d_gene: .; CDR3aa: CASSPQSQETQYF; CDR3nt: TGTGCCAGCTCACCACAGTCCCAAGAGACCCAGTACTTC
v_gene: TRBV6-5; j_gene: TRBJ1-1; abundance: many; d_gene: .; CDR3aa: CASSYRSAYTEAFF; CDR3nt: TGTGCCAGCAGTTATCGGAGCGCTTATACTGAAGCTTTCTTT
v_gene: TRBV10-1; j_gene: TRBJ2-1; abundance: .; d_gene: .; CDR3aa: CASSESPMYSEQFF; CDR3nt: TGCGCCAGCAGTGAGTCTCCCATGTACTCTGAGCAGTTCTTC
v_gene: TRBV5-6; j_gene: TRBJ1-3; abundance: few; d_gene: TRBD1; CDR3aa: CASSLNGQGPGNTIYF; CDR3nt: TGTGCCAGCAGCTTAAACGGACAGGGCCCTGGAAACACCATATATTTT
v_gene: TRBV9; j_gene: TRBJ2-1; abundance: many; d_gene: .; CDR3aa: CASSVGWLMREAGNEQFF; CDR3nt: TGTGCCAGCAGCGTAGGGTGGCTGATGCGGGAAGCCGGGAATGAGCAGTTCTTC
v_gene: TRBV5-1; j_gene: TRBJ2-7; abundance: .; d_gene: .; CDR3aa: CASSLGALSYEQYF; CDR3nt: TGCGCCAGCAGCTTGGGGGCCTTATCCTACGAGCAGTACTTC
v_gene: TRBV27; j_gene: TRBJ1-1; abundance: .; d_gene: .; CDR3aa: CASSRRQNTEAFF; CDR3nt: TGTGCCAGCAGTCGAAGACAGAACACTGAAGCTTTCTTT
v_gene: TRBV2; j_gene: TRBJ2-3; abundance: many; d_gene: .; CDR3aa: CASSDDSTSTDTQYF; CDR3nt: TGTGCCAGCAGTGACGACTCGACTAGCACAGATACGCAGTATTTT
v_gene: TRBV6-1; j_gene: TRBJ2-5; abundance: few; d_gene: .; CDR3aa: CASVAVGETQYF; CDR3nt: TGTGCCAGCGTGGCGGTAGGGGAGACCCAGTACTTC
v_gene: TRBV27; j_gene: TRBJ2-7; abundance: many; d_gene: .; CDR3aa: CASRVVGAHEQYF; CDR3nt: TGTGCCAGCAGAGTCGTCGGGGCTCACGAGCAGTACTTC
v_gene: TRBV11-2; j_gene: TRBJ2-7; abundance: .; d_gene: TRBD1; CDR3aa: CASSLSGQTYEQYF; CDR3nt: TGTGCCAGCAGCTTATCGGGACAGACCTACGAGCAGTACTTC